This entry is about one T cell receptor (beta chain). Using immunoSEQ multiplex PCR, the repertoire was profiled, and TCRdb retains in-frame clones only, with some absent. The sample contains under 150,000 clones, about three quarters of which appear only once. This record belongs to a study of blood T cell repertoires in COVID-19. Trimming removed 6 bases from V and 7 bases from J, with 19 bases in between. CDR1 and CDR2 (germline): KGHSH, LQKENI. This CDR3 spans 14 amino acids. This sequence joins TRBV18 and TRBJ2-7; maybe TRBD2 (6 bases). This clonotype was sampled from a woman between 45 and 65 years old with active or convalescent COVID-19. Material for sequencing was peripheral blood. The CDR3 loop is CASSRGGTIGEQYF. The CDR3 DNA reads as TGTGCCAGCTCGCGGGGCGGGACCATCGGAGAGCAGTACTTC.